The 9 T cell receptor beta chains presented below share a single source sample, sequenced in a study of blood T cell repertoires in COVID-19. Measured with immunoSEQ multiplex PCR; TCRdb has only the in-frame clones, and not every one. The profile shows about 81,000 clones, roughly four fifths of them singletons. The material sequenced was peripheral blood. These TCRs come from a man aged 55 to 70 with acute or convalescent COVID-19.

The rearrangement uses TRBV18 and TRBJ2-5; 10 nucleotides agree with TRBD2. This CDR3 spans 14 amino acids. V dropped 6 bases and J dropped 5; count of bases not matched to a gene: 6. Germline CDR1 reads KGHSH; CDR2 reads LQKENI. The CDR3 DNA follows: TGTGCCAGCTCTCCTAGCGGGAGTAGGGAGACCCAGTACTTC. Its translation is CASSPSGSRETQYF.

The chain combines TRBV4-1 with TRBJ1-1, with no clear D. The CDR3 has 14 residues. Trimming cost V 1 base and J 1 base, with 7 bases left between them. The germline CDR1 and CDR2 sequences are MGHRA and YSYEKL. The CDR3 DNA reads TGCGCCAGCAGCCAAGGTCCCAAGAACACTGAAGCTTTCTTT. It encodes CASSQGPKNTEAFF.

The rearrangement uses TRBV7-2 and TRBJ2-3; the D gene is possibly TRBD1 (5 bases). V lost 1 base and J lost 3, with 11 bases in between. CDR1 SGHTA and CDR2 FQGNSA come from the germline V gene. The length of the CDR3 is 15 residues. Here the CDR3 reads CASSLGSGWTDTQYF. DNA of the CDR3: TGTGCCAGCAGCTTAGGTTCAGGGTGGACAGATACGCAGTATTTT.

This chain connects TRBV11-2 to TRBJ1-5; 10 bases align to TRBD1. Germline assignment: CDR1 SGHAT and CDR2 FQNNGV. CDR3 length: 15 residues. Germline trimming cut 5 bases from V and 6 bases from J; bases unmatched to any gene: 7. As DNA, the CDR3 is TGTGCCAGCAGCCTGACAGGGGGCTTCGGTCAGCCCCAGCATTTT. Amino acids: CASSLTGGFGQPQHF.

This clone was recorded only once. The rearrangement links TRBV7-9 to TRBJ2-7; weak D call: TRBD2 (5 bases). V was pared by 5 bases and J by 7 bases, with 15 bases between. Germline lookup yields CDR1 SEHNR and CDR2 FQNEAQ (reference sequence). This CDR3 is 13 amino acids long. The CDR3 sequence is CASSPPEAREQYF. The CDR3 DNA sequence: TGTGCCAGCAGCCCACCGGAGGCGAGGGAGCAGTACTTC.

The chain uses TRBV30 and TRBJ1-1, with no clear D. From germline, CDR1 is GTSNPN and CDR2 SVGIG (reference sequence). V was shortened by 2 bases and J by 9 bases, with 10 bases between the two germline ends. The CDR3 sequence is 11 residues long. CDR3 DNA sequence: TGTGCCTGGAGTTTAAGAGGGAAAGCTTTCTTT. This codes for CAWSLRGKAFF.

The chain joins TRBV6-5 to TRBJ1-5; D remains ambiguous. This CDR3 is built from 15 residues. V was trimmed by 0 bases and J by 5 bases, leaving 11 bases between them. CDR1 is MNHEY and CDR2 is SVGAGI in the germline V gene. The CDR3 bases are TGTGCCAGCAGTTACTCTACGAACGGGGATCAGCCCCAGCATTTT. It yields the protein CASSYSTNGDQPQHF.

The chain employs TRBV7-2 and TRBJ2-2; 11 bases are shared with TRBD1. The germline CDR1 and CDR2 sequences are SGHTA and FQGNSA. The length of the CDR3 is 15 residues. V lost 5 bases to trimming and J lost 6 bases; unmatched junction nucleotides: 5. Written as DNA, the CDR3 is TGTGCCAGCAGCCAAAGGGGACAGGGGGCCGGGGAGCTGTTTTTT. Protein product: CASSQRGQGAGELFF.

The chain uses TRBV2 and TRBJ2-1, with TRBD1 as a possible D gene (5 bases). CDR1 is SNHLY and CDR2 is FYNNEI in the germline V gene. The CDR3 runs 11 residues. V lost 8 bases and J lost 9, with 11 bases in between. The CDR3 loop reads CASRNQGEQFF. CDR3 sequence (DNA): TGTGCCAGCCGCAACCAGGGTGAGCAGTTCTTC.